A single sample gave rise to the 17 T cell receptor beta chains below, sequenced in a study of CD8+CD57+ T cells in acquired aplastic anemia. Patients chosen for sequencing had shown CD8+CD57+ cell expansion by flow cytometry. Profiling of TCR beta VDJ combinations and CDR3 sequences used genomic DNA as template. TCRdb reanalysed the reads using MiXCR and keeps one entry per CDR3 protein. The sample shows about 160,000 distinct CDR3 sequences, around 52% of them seen only once. The sequencing sample was made of sorted CD4+, CD8+, or CD8+CD57+ T cells (not recorded which) from PBMCs. These receptors were collected from a human donor with aplastic anemia.

This clonotype was seen many times. This sequence joins TRBV27 and TRBJ1-6; D might be TRBD1 (6 bases). Germline CDR1 and CDR2: MNHEY and SMNVEV (reference sequence). This CDR3 contains 15 residues. V lost 4 bases to trimming and J lost 10 bases, with 17 bases between them. The CDR3 DNA reads as TGTGCCAGCAGTTCGGCGGGGGGCCTTGGATCACCCCTCCACTTT. Translation: CASSSAGGLGSPLHF.

In its sample, this clonotype was seen many times. The chain carries TRBV2 and TRBJ2-1; 7 positions match TRBD2. V trimming: 4 bases; J trimming: 9 bases; junction bases outside the gene matches: 6. CDR3 length equals 13 residues. Germline CDR1 SNHLY, CDR2 FYNNEI. Written as DNA, the CDR3 is TGTGCCAGCAGTGGACTGGGCGGGAGTGAGCAGTTCTTC. This encodes CASSGLGGSEQFF.

V usage is TRBV2 and J usage is TRBJ2-3; 7 positions match TRBD2. From germline, CDR1 is SNHLY and CDR2 FYNNEI. The CDR3 has 15 residues. With V trimmed by 8 bases and J by 0 bases, 8 bases remained unmatched. The chain's CDR3 is CASLGDYQSTDTQYF. The CDR3 DNA reads TGTGCCAGCTTGGGGGACTACCAAAGCACAGATACGCAGTATTTT. Together with reference TRBV2 and TRBJ2-3, the CDR3 gives the full variable domain: EPEVTQTPSHQVTQMGQEVILRCVPISNHLYFYWYRQILGQKVEFLVSFYNNEISEKSEIFDDQFSVERPDGSNFTLKIRSTKLEDSAMYFCASLGDYQSTDTQYFGPGTRLTVL.

At least ten counts were recorded for this clonotype. The CDR3 region has the DNA TGTGCCAGTACCCAGACAGGGGATTACTACGAGCAGTACTTC. Translation: CASTQTGDYYEQYF. The chain joins TRBV19 to TRBJ2-7; 8 bases match TRBD1. CDR3 length equals 14 residues. After removal of 7 bases from V and 3 bases from J, the junction contained 8 bases not matched to a gene. CDR1 is LNHDA and CDR2 is SQIVND in the germline V gene (reference sequence).

The sample holds one count of this clonotype. This chain joins TRBV20-1 and TRBJ2-5; the D gene is possibly TRBD1 (6 bases). CDR1 is DFQATT and CDR2 is SNEGSKA in the germline V gene (reference sequence). Trimming stripped 3 bases from V and 5 bases from J, with 13 bases between. CDR3 size: 13 residues. CDR3 in amino acids: CSASPPTGETQYF. In nucleotides, the CDR3 is TGCAGTGCTAGCCCACCCACAGGGGAGACCCAGTACTTC.

In this sample, this clonotype turned up many times. The V call is TRBV30, the J call TRBJ2-7; D ambiguous. Between the trimmed V and J ends, which lost 2 bases and 7 bases, there was a span of 9 bases. This CDR3 contains 11 residues. Germline assignment: CDR1 GTSNPN and CDR2 SVGIG (reference sequence). This CDR3 is CAWSMTKEQYF. The CDR3 region has the DNA TGTGCCTGGAGTATGACGAAAGAGCAGTACTTC.

This clonotype was counted at least ten times. The chain has TRBV7-9 and TRBJ2-5; maybe TRBD1 (6 bases). The CDR3 spans 14 residues. Trimming cost V 1 base and J 3 bases, with 9 bases left between them. Germline-derived CDR1 and CDR2 are SEHNR and FQNEAQ (reference sequence). This chain's CDR3 is CASSLVAGEETQYF. As DNA, the CDR3 is TGTGCCAGCAGCTTAGTCGCAGGGGAAGAGACCCAGTACTTC.

The chain has TRBV20-1 and TRBJ2-5; D is possibly TRBD1 (5 bases). The V end lost 0 bases, the J end lost 4 bases, and 18 bases lay between the germline ends. Germline lookup yields CDR1 DFQATT and CDR2 SNEGSKA (reference sequence). The CDR3 consists of 16 residues. CDR3 DNA sequence: TGCAGTGCTAGAGATTCATTGACGGACACCGCAGAGACCCAGTACTTC. It is translated as CSARDSLTDTAETQYF.

The chain employs TRBV6-5 and TRBJ2-1, with TRBD2 matching over 7 bases. Germline trimming cut 4 bases from V and 4 bases from J; bases unmatched to any gene: 1. The CDR3 runs to 13 residues. The germline CDR1 and CDR2 sequences are MNHEY and SVGAGI. The CDR3: CASSWGGYNEQFF. The CDR3 DNA reads TGTGCCAGCAGTTGGGGAGGGTACAATGAGCAGTTCTTC.

This clonotype was counted at least ten times. This chain uses TRBV11-2 with TRBJ2-5; 10 bases map to TRBD2. The CDR3 consists of 18 residues. Germline V CDR1 and CDR2: SGHAT, FQNNGV. V lost 0 bases to trimming and J lost 1 base; unmatched junction nucleotides: 8. CDR3 in DNA: TGTGCCAGCAGCTTAGATCGCTGGACTAGCGGATCCCAAGAGACCCAGTACTTC. Amino acids: CASSLDRWTSGSQETQYF.

The chain links TRBV10-3 to TRBJ2-7; D uncertain. The V and J ends lost 2 bases and 3 bases respectively, with 11 bases between them. Germline V gives CDR1 ENHRY, CDR2 SYGVKD. The CDR3 runs to 14 residues. CDR3 in amino acids: CAISEPGIFYEQYF. DNA of the CDR3: TGTGCCATCAGTGAGCCGGGTATCTTCTACGAGCAGTACTTC.

The sample holds many counts of this clonotype. DNA of the CDR3: TGTGCCAGCGGCCTGTTTGCTAACTATGGCTACACCTTC. This gives the protein CASGLFANYGYTF. This chain connects TRBV2 to TRBJ1-2, with unresolved D. Between the trimmed V and J ends, which lost 8 bases and 0 bases, there was a span of 10 bases. CDR1 and CDR2 (germline): SNHLY, FYNNEI. This CDR3 contains 13 residues.

The V gene is TRBV20-1, the J gene TRBJ2-5, with 8 bases aligning to TRBD1. The germline V gene encodes CDR1 DFQATT and CDR2 SNEGSKA (reference sequence). There are 16 residues in the CDR3. V gave up 2 bases and J gave up 4 bases; unmatched junction bases: 12. CDR3 loop: CSARLLGQGGVETQYF. DNA of the CDR3: TGCAGTGCTAGACTTTTAGGACAGGGCGGAGTAGAGACCCAGTACTTC.

This clonotype was picked up a small number of times. The chain couples TRBV5-4 to TRBJ1-2; D remains unclear. Germline CDR1 SGHNT, CDR2 YYREEE (reference sequence). The CDR3 is 14 amino acids. The V gene lost 4 bases and the J gene lost 2 bases, with 12 bases spanning the gap. CDR3 region: CASSPTGLNYGYTF. The CDR3 DNA follows: TGTGCCAGCAGCCCGACCGGGCTAAACTATGGCTACACCTTC.

The V gene is TRBV5-1, the J gene TRBJ2-7; 9 nucleotides line up with TRBD1. The length of the CDR3 is 15 residues. The germline V gene has CDR1 SGHRS and CDR2 YFSETQ. With 4 bases clipped from V and 1 base from J, the junction kept 6 bases outside the gene matches. The chain's CDR3 is CASSGTGTGSYEQYF. As DNA, the CDR3 is TGCGCCAGCAGCGGAACCGGGACAGGGTCCTACGAGCAGTACTTC.

Regarding this clonotype: A much larger clone differs from this one at a single base, so this may be a read error. This likely comes from a read error, as the CDR3 has no conserved phenylalanine or tryptophan at its end. J is TRBJ2-7 and V is TRBV19; 7 positions match TRBD1. The CDR3 has 13 residues. V was clipped by 9 bases and J by 1 base; unmatched bases: 6. Looked up from germline, CDR1 is LNHDA and CDR2 is SQIVND (reference sequence). The CDR3: CASSPTGSYEQYS. DNA of the CDR3: TGTGCCAGCAGTCCGACAGGGTCCTACGAGCAGTACTCC.

Points on this clonotype: With a much larger clone just one base away, this may be a read error. V gene TRBV14 combines with J gene TRBJ1-1, with D unclear. Germline-derived CDR1 and CDR2 are SGHDN and FVKESK. Trimming took off 3 bases at V and 2 bases at J, with 13 bases between the two ends. CDR3 length equals 15 residues. In nucleotides, the CDR3 is TGTGCCAGCAGCCATACGTACACCTACAACACTGAAGCTTTCTTT. Its protein product is CASSHTYTYNTEAFF. Filled out from reference TRBV14 and TRBJ1-1, the complete variable domain reads EAGVTQFPSHSVIEKGQTVTLRCDPISGHDNLYWYRRVMGKEIKFLLHFVKESKQDESGMPNNRFLAERTGGTYSTLKVQPAELEDSGVYFCASSHTYTYNTEAFFGQGTRLTVV.